A selection of T cell receptor beta chains follows, all from one sample in a study of T cell responses to AZD1222 COVID-19 vaccine. TCRdb's table, derived via immunoSEQ multiplex PCR, lists solely in-frame clones and lacks some. The sample shows about 110,000 clones, roughly 90% of them seen only once. The material sequenced was peripheral blood, taken on day 0 of MenACWY control vaccination. The receptors stem from an adult in good health. Each CDR3 is given with its conserved first and last residue. Fields, in order: clone size, D gene, V gene, J gene, CDR3 DNA, CDR3 protein. D genes are given only for firm matches. Some rows have no size entry. The others give once, few or many, or a class for an expanded clone.

-	TRBD2	TRBV4-2	TRBJ2-1	TGTGCCAGCAGTACTACGCGCTGGGGGCAGCGGGGGTCTGAGCAGTTCTTC	CASSTTRWGQRGSEQFF
-	TRBD1	TRBV5-1	TRBJ2-1	TGCGCCAGCAGCTTGGGGACAGGTTCCGGCAATGAGCAGTTCTTC	CASSLGTGSGNEQFF
-	-	TRBV6-5	TRBJ2-3	TGTGCCACCTCATCTACAGATACGCAGTATTTT	CATSSTDTQYF
-	TRBD1	TRBV3-1/TRBV3-2	TRBJ1-3	TGTGCCAGCAGGCGTCGTGACAGGGGGCCGGGAGGAAACACCATATATTTT	CASRRRDRGPGGNTIYF
-	-	TRBV24-1	TRBJ2-5	TGTGCCACCAGTGATTCTCGGAAAGTGGAGACCCAGTACTTC	CATSDSRKVETQYF
-	-	TRBV2	TRBJ2-7	TGTGCCAGCAGTGAAGCGGTTATGGAGACGAGCTCCTACGAGCAGTACTTC	CASSEAVMETSSYEQYF
-	TRBD2	TRBV28	TRBJ2-4	TGTGCCAGCAGGACTAGCGGGGGGTTTGACATTCAGTACTTC	CASRTSGGFDIQYF
-	-	TRBV12-5	TRBJ2-1	TGTGCTAGTGTCCGGGGAAGCTCCTACAATGAGCAGTTCTTC	CASVRGSSYNEQFF
-	TRBD2	TRBV10-2	TRBJ2-7	TGCGCCAGCAGTTCAACTAGCGGGGGCGCTTTTCGCGAGCAGTACTTC	CASSSTSGGAFREQYF
-	-	TRBV7-2	TRBJ1-2	TGTGCCAGCAGCCCAATCGCATCCACTAACTATGGCTACACCTTC	CASSPIASTNYGYTF
-	-	TRBV2	TRBJ1-6	TGTGCCAGCACCCCAGGCAGGGAAGGGTCACCCCTCCACTTT	CASTPGREGSPLHF
few	-	TRBV7-8	TRBJ1-2	TGTGCCAGCAGCTTAGTCCCCAGTGGCTATGGCTACACCTTC	CASSLVPSGYGYTF
few	TRBD1	TRBV3-1/TRBV3-2	TRBJ1-2	TGTGCCAGCAGCCGGTTGACAGGGGTGGATGGCTACACCTTC	CASSRLTGVDGYTF
once	-	TRBV12-3/TRBV12-4	TRBJ2-7	TGTGCCAGCAGCCCGACTGGAACCTACGAGCAGTACTTC	CASSPTGTYEQYF
-	-	TRBV28	TRBJ2-7	TGTGCCAGCAGTCGTAGACAAGAATGGTTGTACGAGCAGTACTTC	CASSRRQEWLYEQYF
-	-	TRBV7-2	TRBJ1-2	TGTGCCAGCAGCCCTGATATGGGGCCCTATGGCTACACCTTC	CASSPDMGPYGYTF
-	TRBD1	TRBV7-6	TRBJ2-2	TGTGCCAGCAGCTTAATCGACAGGGATAATTTGGACACCGGGGAGCTGTTTTTT	CASSLIDRDNLDTGELFF
-	TRBD1	TRBV7-9	TRBJ1-1	TGTGCCAGCAGCTCGGGACAGGGAAGGGCTGAAGCTTTCTTT	CASSSGQGRAEAFF
-	TRBD1	TRBV30	TRBJ1-2	TGTGCCTGGAGTTCCCGGACAGGGGTGGGCTACACCTTC	CAWSSRTGVGYTF
once	TRBD1	TRBV11-2	TRBJ2-1	TGTGCCAGCAGCATTCCGGGACAGGGGGCGGGTGAGCAGTTCTTC	CASSIPGQGAGEQFF
once	-	TRBV5-6	TRBJ1-3	TGTGCCAGCAGCTTGGTGGGAGCCATATCTGGAAACACCATATATTTT	CASSLVGAISGNTIYF
-	-	TRBV3-1/TRBV3-2	TRBJ1-4	TGTGCCAGCAGCCATGAGACCCCGGGGAAACTGTTTTTT	CASSHETPGKLFF
-	-	TRBV19	TRBJ1-6	TGTGCCAGTAGTACTCAGATGAACTCCTATAATTCACCCCTCCACTTT	CASSTQMNSYNSPLHF
-	-	TRBV6-1	TRBJ1-2	TGTGCCAGCAGTGAGGGGACTAACTATGGCTACACCTTC	CASSEGTNYGYTF
-	-	TRBV7-9	TRBJ1-2	TGTGCCAGCAGCTTAGGGGGGTTAGATGGCTACACCTTC	CASSLGGLDGYTF
-	TRBD2	TRBV28	TRBJ2-1	TGTGCCAGCAGTTTATATTTACTAGCGATTCCTTCTTACAATGAGCAGTTCTTC	CASSLYLLAIPSYNEQFF
-	-	TRBV7-3	TRBJ2-1	TGTGCCAGCAGCCCTTCTAATGCGGCGGGGTACAATGAGCAGTTCTTC	CASSPSNAAGYNEQFF
-	-	TRBV6-2/TRBV6-3	TRBJ1-2	TGTGCCAGCAGTTCTGGGGGCAGCTACACCTTC	CASSSGGSYTF
-	TRBD1	TRBV28	TRBJ1-2	TGTGCCAGCAGTTTACAAGGCGCAGGGGGCTCCCTCGGGGGCTACACCTTC	CASSLQGAGGSLGGYTF